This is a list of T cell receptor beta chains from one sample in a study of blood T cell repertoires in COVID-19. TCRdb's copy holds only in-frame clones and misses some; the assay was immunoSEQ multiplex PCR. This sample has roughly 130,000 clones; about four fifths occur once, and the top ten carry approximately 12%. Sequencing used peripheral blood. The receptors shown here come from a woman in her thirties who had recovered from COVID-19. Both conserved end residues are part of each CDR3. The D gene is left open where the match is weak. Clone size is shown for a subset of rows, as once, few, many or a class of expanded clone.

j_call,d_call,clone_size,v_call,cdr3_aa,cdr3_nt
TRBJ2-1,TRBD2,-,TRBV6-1,CASSDGAGGPLNEQFF,TGTGCCAGCAGTGATGGAGCGGGGGGGCCGCTCAATGAGCAGTTCTTC
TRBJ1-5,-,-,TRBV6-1,CASSEALAQPQHF,TGTGCCAGCAGTGAAGCCCTGGCCCAGCCCCAGCATTTT
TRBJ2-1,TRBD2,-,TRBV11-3,CASSLDTSGSYEQFF,TGTGCCAGCAGCTTAGATACTAGCGGGAGCTATGAGCAGTTCTTC
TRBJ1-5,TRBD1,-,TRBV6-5,CASSSIGTGSQPQHF,TGTGCCAGCAGTTCCATCGGGACAGGGTCTCAGCCCCAGCATTTT
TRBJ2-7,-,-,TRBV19,CASSRLQGYEQYF,TGTGCCAGTAGTAGGCTACAGGGTTACGAGCAGTACTTC
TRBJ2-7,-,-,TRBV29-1,CSVELRRGYEQYF,TGCAGCGTTGAGCTCCGTAGGGGCTACGAGCAGTACTTC
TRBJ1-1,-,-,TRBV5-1,CASSFGLNTEAFF,TGCGCCAGCAGCTTCGGGTTGAACACTGAAGCTTTCTTT
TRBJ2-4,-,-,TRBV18,CASSPQSGDIQYF,TGTGCCAGCTCACCACAGTCCGGGGACATTCAGTACTTC
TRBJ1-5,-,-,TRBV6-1,CASSEEGNQPQHF,TGTGCCAGCAGTGAGGAGGGCAATCAGCCCCAGCATTTT
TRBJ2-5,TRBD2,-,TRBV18,CASSPAGQRGQETQYF,TGTGCCAGCTCACCAGCCGGGCAGCGGGGACAAGAGACCCAGTACTTC
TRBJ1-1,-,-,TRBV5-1,CASSLVSNTEAFF,TGCGCCAGCAGCTTGGTTTCAAACACTGAAGCTTTCTTT
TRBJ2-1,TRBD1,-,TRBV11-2,CASSQGSAGGNEQFF,TGTGCCAGCAGCCAGGGGTCCGCAGGGGGCAATGAGCAGTTCTTC
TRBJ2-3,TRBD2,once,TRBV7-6,CASSLGLAGSTDTQYF,TGTGCCAGCAGCTTAGGGTTAGCGGGGAGCACAGATACGCAGTATTTT
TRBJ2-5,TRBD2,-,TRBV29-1,CSVEVGGSEETQYF,TGCAGCGTTGAAGTGGGAGGGTCGGAGGAGACCCAGTACTTC
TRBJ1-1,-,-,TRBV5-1,CASSGRQTEAFF,TGCGCCAGCAGCGGGCGTCAGACTGAAGCTTTCTTT
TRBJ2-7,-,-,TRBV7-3,CASSLIGGGEQYF,TGTGCCAGCAGCTTAATTGGGGGAGGCGAGCAGTACTTC
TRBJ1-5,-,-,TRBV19,CASCNRGSSNQPQHF,TGTGCCAGTTGTAATCGGGGATCTAGCAATCAGCCCCAGCATTTT
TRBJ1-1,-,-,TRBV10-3,CAISENRLNTEAFF,TGTGCCATCAGTGAGAACAGATTGAACACTGAAGCTTTCTTT
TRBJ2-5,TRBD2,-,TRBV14,CASSQGGGLAEETQYF,TGTGCCAGCAGCCAGGGGGGTGGACTAGCGGAAGAGACCCAGTACTTC
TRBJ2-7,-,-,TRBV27,CASSFKNRNYEQYF,TGTGCCAGCAGTTTTAAAAACAGGAACTACGAGCAGTACTTC
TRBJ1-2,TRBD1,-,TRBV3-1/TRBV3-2,CASFEDRSFSANYGYTF,TGTGCCAGCTTTGAGGACAGGTCTTTTTCAGCTAACTATGGCTACACCTTC
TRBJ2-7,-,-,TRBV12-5,CASATGNSYEQYF,TGTGCTAGTGCGACAGGCAACTCCTACGAGCAGTACTTC
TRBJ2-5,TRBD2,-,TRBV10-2,CASWQEGTSLQETQYF,TGCGCCAGCTGGCAAGAGGGGACTAGCCTACAAGAGACCCAGTACTTC
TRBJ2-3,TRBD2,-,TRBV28,CASIPGGATDTQYF,TGTGCCAGCATCCCGGGGGGGGCCACAGATACGCAGTATTTT
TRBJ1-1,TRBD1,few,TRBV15,CATSTHSGGNTEAFF,TGTGCCACCAGCACCCACTCAGGGGGGAACACTGAAGCTTTCTTT
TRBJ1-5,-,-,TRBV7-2,CASSPHRGQPQHF,TGTGCCAGCAGCCCCCATCGGGGTCAGCCCCAGCATTTT
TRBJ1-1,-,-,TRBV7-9,CASSPSQNTEAFF,TGTGCCAGCAGCCCGTCACAGAACACTGAAGCTTTCTTT
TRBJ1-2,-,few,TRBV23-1,CASSHSPGVDYGHTF,TGCGCCAGCAGTCACTCTCCAGGGGTAGACTATGGCCACACCTTC
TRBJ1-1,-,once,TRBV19,CASMTLDSSNEAFF,TGTGCCAGCATGACTCTCGACAGCTCAAATGAAGCTTTCTTT
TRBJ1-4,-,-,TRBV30,CAWKGGPTNEKLFF,TGTGCCTGGAAAGGGGGACCCACTAATGAAAAACTGTTTTTT
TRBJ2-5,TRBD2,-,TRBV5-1,CASSLAGGGAQETQYF,TGCGCCAGCAGCTTGGCCGGCGGGGGGGCCCAAGAGACCCAGTACTTC
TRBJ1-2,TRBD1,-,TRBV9,CASSSGQDPIYGYTF,TGTGCCAGCAGCTCCGGACAGGACCCCATCTATGGCTACACCTTC
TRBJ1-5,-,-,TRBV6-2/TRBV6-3,CASSYSSRSNQPQHF,TGTGCCAGCAGTTACTCGTCCAGGAGCAATCAGCCCCAGCATTTT
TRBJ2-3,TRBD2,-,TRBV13,CASSSRTSGPLDTQYF,TGTGCCAGCAGCAGTCGGACTAGCGGACCCCTCGATACGCAGTATTTT
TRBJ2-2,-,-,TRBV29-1,CSVRTLTGELFF,TGCAGCGTCCGGACTTTAACCGGGGAGCTGTTTTTT
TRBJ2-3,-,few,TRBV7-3,CASSQVFGDTQYF,TGTGCCAGCAGCCAAGTTTTCGGGGATACGCAGTATTTT
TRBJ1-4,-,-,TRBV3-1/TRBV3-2,CASSPEWAQEHEKLFF,TGTGCCAGCAGCCCTGAGTGGGCGCAGGAACATGAAAAACTGTTTTTT
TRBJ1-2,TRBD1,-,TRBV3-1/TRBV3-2,CASSQENDRGYGYTF,TGTGCCAGCAGCCAAGAAAACGACAGGGGCTATGGCTACACCTTC
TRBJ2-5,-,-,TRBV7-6,CASSSIGRFREETQYF,TGTGCCAGCAGTTCCATAGGAAGGTTCAGGGAAGAGACCCAGTACTTC
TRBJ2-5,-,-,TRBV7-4,CASSLGSGGQETQYF,TGTGCCAGCAGCTTAGGTAGCGGAGGACAAGAGACCCAGTACTTC
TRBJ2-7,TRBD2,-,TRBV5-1,CASSSPTSGRDYEQYF,TGCGCCAGCAGCTCCCCGACTAGCGGGAGGGACTACGAGCAGTACTTC